Detailed here is one T cell receptor beta chain. Here immunoSEQ multiplex PCR was the method, and the copy in TCRdb shows in-frame clones only, minus some. The data contain over 50,000 clones, around 97% of them singletons. The V gene lost 1 base and the J gene lost 3 bases, with 13 bases spanning the gap. Germline CDR1 reads SGHVS; CDR2 reads FNYEAQ. This CDR3 spans 15 amino acids. The data stem from a study of technical replicates of blood from several donors. Material for sequencing was T cells isolated from PBMCs. The source is a human donor in good health. The chain links TRBV7-6 to TRBJ2-7, with D tentatively TRBD2 (5 bases). CDR3 sequence (DNA): TGTGCCAGCAGCTTAGAAGCGGAGACCAACTACGAGCAGTACTTC. It is translated as CASSLEAETNYEQYF.